These 20 T cell receptor beta chains came from one sample sequenced in a study of read filtering for tumor transcriptome and immune sequencing. The library was built from roughly 400 ng RNA with molecular barcoded adaptors for alpha/delta and beta/gamma chains. In TCRdb, the reads were re-called with MiXCR into one record per CDR3 protein. This table has more than 100,000 distinct CDR3 sequences, about 12% appearing once. Specimen: a population of CD138-negative cells sorted from bone marrow. The receptors come from a donor aged 40 or older with multiple myeloma.

V gene TRBV15 combines with J gene TRBJ1-6, with D hard to call. CDR1 is LNHNV, CDR2 YYDKDF, per germline (reference sequence). Between the trimmed V and J ends, which lost 8 bases and 7 bases, there was a span of 15 bases. CDR3 size: 14 residues. The CDR3 is CATGIVLENSPLHF. The CDR3 nucleotides read TGTGCCACCGGCATCGTCCTAGAGAATTCACCCCTCCACTTT.

This clonotype was found many times. The chain employs TRBV12-3 or TRBV12-4 and TRBJ1-1, with TRBD1 identical over 7 bases. This CDR3 comprises 17 residues. Trimming cost V 8 bases and J 1 base; bases outside gene matches: 16. The CDR3 protein is CASSPRPLGQRNTEAFF. CDR3 in DNA: TGTGCCAGCTCCCCCCGGCCCTTGGGACAGAGGAACACTGAAGCTTTCTTT.

As regards this clonotype: A much larger clone sits a single nucleotide away, making a read error possible. The gene calls are TRBV20-1 and TRBJ2-3, with D uncertain. Germline V CDR1 and CDR2: DFQATT, SNEGSKA (reference sequence). The CDR3 contains 15 residues. V was pared by 1 base and J by 4 bases, with 15 bases between. The CDR3 region is CSARGPKSTADTQYF. For the CDR3, the DNA is TGCAGTGCTAGAGGGCCGAAATCAACCGCAGATACGCAGTATTTT.

This clonotype was seen ten or more times. This chain joins TRBV6-2 or TRBV6-3 and TRBJ1-1; D unclear. The CDR3 is made up of 13 amino acids. Germline V lookup: CDR1 MNHEY, CDR2 SVGEGT. V lost 4 bases to trimming and J lost 6 bases, with 12 bases between them. The CDR3 reads CASSFASSAEAFF. CDR3 nucleotide sequence: TGTGCCAGCAGTTTTGCGTCGTCCGCTGAAGCTTTCTTT.

Many counts were recorded for this clonotype. V is TRBV4-2 and J is TRBJ1-1; D remains ambiguous. Germline V lookup: CDR1 LGHNA, CDR2 YNFKEQ. Trimming took off 1 base at V and 8 bases at J, with 17 bases between the two ends. The CDR3 spans 15 residues. In DNA form, the CDR3 reads TGTGCCAGCAGCCAAGCGGGGTTCTGGATAACAGAAGCTTTCTTT. It codes for CASSQAGFWITEAFF.

This clonotype was seen many times. The chain links TRBV3-1 to TRBJ1-1, with a tentative D call TRBD1 (6 bases). Trimming took off 5 bases at V and 4 bases at J, with 17 bases between the two ends. CDR3 length equals 15 residues. CDR1 LGHDT and CDR2 YNNKEL come from the germline V gene (reference sequence). CDR3 coding DNA: TGTGCCAGCAGCTCATCAGGGGAAGCAAGCACTGAAGCTTTCTTT. Translated: CASSSSGEASTEAFF.

This clonotype has ten or more counts. The gene calls are TRBV6-5 and TRBJ2-7; possible D gene TRBD2, 6 bases. Per germline, CDR1 MNHEY and CDR2 SVGAGI. V was pared by 4 bases and J by 4 bases, with 20 bases between. This CDR3 is 16 amino acids long. CDR3 residues: CASSSHRVGGYYEQYF. The CDR3 bases are TGTGCCAGCAGTTCCCACCGGGTGGGAGGATATTACGAGCAGTACTTC.

This clonotype was observed a handful of times. A much more abundant neighbour one base away suggests this may be a read error. The J gene is TRBJ1-1, the V gene TRBV2; TRBD1 agrees at 7 bases. CDR1 is SNHLY and CDR2 is FYNNEI in the germline V gene. The V segment lost 3 bases and the J segment 9 bases; nucleotides outside the gene matches: 13. There are 15 residues in the CDR3. CDR3 sequence: CASSEQGVIGSQAFF. The CDR3, as DNA: TGTGCCAGCAGTGAGCAGGGGGTAATTGGGAGTCAAGCTTTCTTT.

This clonotype came up many times. The CDR3 sequence is CASSFSGSGELFF. The DNA of the CDR3 is TGTGCCAGCAGCTTCAGCGGCTCCGGGGAGCTGTTTTTT. The chain joins TRBV11-3 to TRBJ2-2, with D possibly TRBD2 on 5 matching bases. The CDR3 length is 13 residues. The germline V and J ends were trimmed by 3 bases and 6 bases, with 8 bases remaining between them. Germline CDR1 is SGHNT and CDR2 is YENEEA.

This clonotype occurred a few times. The chain joins TRBV6-5 to TRBJ2-7, with D perhaps TRBD1 (5 bases). V lost 0 bases, J lost 6 bases, and 12 bases lay in between. Looked up from germline, CDR1 is MNHEY and CDR2 is SVGAGI. CDR3 length: 14 amino acids. The CDR3 spells CASSYSGARCEQYF. The CDR3 region has the DNA TGTGCCAGCAGTTACTCTGGGGCGAGGTGCGAGCAGTACTTC.

This clonotype has a handful of counts. Being one base from a much bigger clone, this may be a read error. The J gene is TRBJ2-1, the V gene TRBV6-6; perhaps TRBD2 as D (6 bases). Trimming took 5 bases from V and 0 from J, leaving 14 bases between them. This CDR3 is built from 16 residues. Germline V gene lookup returns CDR1 MNHNY and CDR2 SVGAGI (reference sequence). The CDR3: CASSTRDFSSYNEQFF. The DNA of the CDR3 is TGTGCCAGCAGTACCCGGGACTTCAGCTCCTACAATGAGCAGTTCTTC.

The sample holds a few counts of this clonotype. V is TRBV9 and J is TRBJ2-1, with 9 bases lining up with TRBD2. This CDR3 region has 16 residues. The junction had 3 bases not matched to a gene; V was cut back by 2 bases and J by 0 bases. Germline CDR1 SGDLS, CDR2 YYNGEE. The CDR3 loop reads CASSVRTSDSYNEQFF. The CDR3 region has the DNA TGTGCCAGCAGCGTCCGGACTAGCGACTCCTACAATGAGCAGTTCTTC.

Many counts were recorded for this clonotype. V is TRBV4-3 and J is TRBJ2-7; 9 nucleotides line up with TRBD2. Germline CDR1 reads LGHNA; CDR2 reads YSLEER. This CDR3 comprises 15 residues. Germline trimming cut 1 base from V and 3 bases from J; bases unmatched to any gene: 4. CDR3 nucleotides: TGCGCCAGCAGCCAAGTAGCGGGAGAGGACTACGAGCAGTACTTC. It yields the protein CASSQVAGEDYEQYF.

This clonotype was found many times. The chain links TRBV27 to TRBJ2-1; 11 bases line up with TRBD2. Trimming cost V 5 bases and J 2 bases; bases outside gene matches: 5. The CDR3 spans 16 residues. The V gene's germline CDR1 is MNHEY and CDR2 SMNVEV (reference sequence). Written as DNA, the CDR3 is TGTGCCAGCAGTACACCGGGACTAGCGGCCTACAATGAGCAGTTCTTC. Protein product: CASSTPGLAAYNEQFF.

Worth noting for this clonotype: Its ends do not fully match the called genes, so a read error is possible. The genes are TRBV20-1 and TRBJ1-1; no clear D gene. CDR1 is DFQATT and CDR2 is SNEGSKA in the germline V gene (reference sequence). The CDR3 consists of 13 residues. CDR3 sequence: CSARDPKNTEALF. The CDR3 nucleotides are TGCAGTGCTAGAGACCCGAAGAACACTGAAGCTCTCTTT.

Concerning this clonotype itself: This could be a read error, since a much larger clone is one nucleotide away. V is TRBV11-2 and J is TRBJ1-1; D may be TRBD1 (5 bases). Looked up from germline, CDR1 is SGHAT and CDR2 is FQNNGV. CDR3 size: 15 residues. Between the trimmed V and J ends, which lost 5 bases and 4 bases, there was a span of 17 bases. DNA for the CDR3: TGTGCCAGCAGCCTGAGGCGGGGGGGTGGCACTGAAGCTTTCTTT. Translating gives CASSLRRGGGTEAFF.

This clonotype was seen at least ten times. An end of the junction differs from the germline gene, which may be a read error. The chain carries TRBV27 and TRBJ2-7, with D possibly TRBD2 on 6 matching bases. CDR3 length equals 15 residues. Germline lookup yields CDR1 MNHEY and CDR2 SMNVEV (reference sequence). The chain's CDR3 is CASSFQAGSLYGQYF. CDR3 in DNA: TGTGCCAGCAGTTTCCAAGCGGGCTCACTCTACGGGCAGTACTTC.

This clonotype showed up many times. This chain connects TRBV29-1 to TRBJ1-2; tentative D call: TRBD1 (5 bases). Germline V gives CDR1 SQVTM, CDR2 ANQGSEA. This CDR3 region has 14 residues. Trimming took 2 bases from V and 4 from J, leaving 14 bases between them. This chain's CDR3 is CSVEFVRGGYGYTF. The CDR3 nucleotides are TGCAGCGTTGAATTTGTGAGGGGCGGCTATGGCTACACCTTC.

This clonotype came up many times. V is TRBV20-1 and J is TRBJ1-5, with D unclear. V was pared by 3 bases and J by 2 bases, with 11 bases between. Germline values: CDR1 DFQATT, CDR2 SNEGSKA (reference sequence). The CDR3 has 14 amino acids. The CDR3 reads CSASPETGNQPQHF. CDR3 nucleotides: TGCAGTGCTAGCCCCGAGACGGGCAATCAGCCCCAGCATTTT.

This clonotype was observed many times. V and J are TRBV11-2 and TRBJ2-1, with a tentative D call TRBD1 (6 bases). The CDR3 totals 16 residues. CDR1 is SGHAT, CDR2 FQNNGV, per germline. Deletions cut 1 base from V and 0 bases from J, with 10 bases between. The CDR3: CASSLGQGRSYNEQFF. Written as DNA, the CDR3 is TGTGCCAGCAGCTTAGGGCAGGGGCGCTCCTACAATGAGCAGTTCTTC.